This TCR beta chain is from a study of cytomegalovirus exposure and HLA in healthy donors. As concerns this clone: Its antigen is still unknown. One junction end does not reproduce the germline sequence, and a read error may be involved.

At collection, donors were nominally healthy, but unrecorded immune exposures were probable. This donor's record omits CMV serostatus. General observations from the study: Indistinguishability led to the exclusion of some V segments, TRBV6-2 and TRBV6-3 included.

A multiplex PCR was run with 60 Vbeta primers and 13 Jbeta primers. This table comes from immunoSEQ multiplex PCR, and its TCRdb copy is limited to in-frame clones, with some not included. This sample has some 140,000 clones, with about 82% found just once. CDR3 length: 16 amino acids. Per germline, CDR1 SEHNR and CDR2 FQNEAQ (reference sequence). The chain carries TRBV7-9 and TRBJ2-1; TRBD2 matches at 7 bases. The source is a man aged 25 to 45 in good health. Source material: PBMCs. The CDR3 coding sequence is TGTTCCAGCAGCTTGGCTCGGGAGGAGGTTTACAATGAGCAGTTCTTC. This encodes CSSSLAREEVYNEQFF.